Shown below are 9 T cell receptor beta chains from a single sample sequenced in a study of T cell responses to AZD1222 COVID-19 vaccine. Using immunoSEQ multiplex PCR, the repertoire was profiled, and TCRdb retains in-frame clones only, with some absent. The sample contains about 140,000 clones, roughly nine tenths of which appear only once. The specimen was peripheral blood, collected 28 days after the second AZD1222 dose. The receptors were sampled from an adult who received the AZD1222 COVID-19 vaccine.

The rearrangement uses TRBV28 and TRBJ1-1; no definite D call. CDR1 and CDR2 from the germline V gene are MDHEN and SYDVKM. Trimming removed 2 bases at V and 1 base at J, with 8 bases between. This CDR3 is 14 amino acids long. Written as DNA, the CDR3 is TGTGCCAGCAGTTTACCCGGGCCGAACACTGAAGCTTTCTTT. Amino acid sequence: CASSLPGPNTEAFF. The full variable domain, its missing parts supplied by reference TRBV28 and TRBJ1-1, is DVKVTQSSRYLVKRTGEKVFLECVQDMDHENMFWYRQDPGLGLRLIYFSYDVKMKEKGDIPEGYSVSREKKERFSLILESASTNQTSMYLCASSLPGPNTEAFFGQGTRLTVV.

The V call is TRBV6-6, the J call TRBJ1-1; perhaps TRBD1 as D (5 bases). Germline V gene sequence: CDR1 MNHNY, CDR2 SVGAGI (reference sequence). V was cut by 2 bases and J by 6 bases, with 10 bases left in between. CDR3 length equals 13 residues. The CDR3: CASSYGALSEAFF. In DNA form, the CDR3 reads TGTGCCAGCAGTTACGGGGCACTTTCTGAAGCTTTCTTT.

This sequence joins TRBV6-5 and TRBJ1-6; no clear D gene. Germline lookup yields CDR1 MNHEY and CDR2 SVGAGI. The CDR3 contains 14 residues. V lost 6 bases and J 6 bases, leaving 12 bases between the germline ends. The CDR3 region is CASRLGRTNSPLHF. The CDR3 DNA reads TGTGCCAGCAGATTGGGCCGAACTAATTCACCCCTCCACTTT.

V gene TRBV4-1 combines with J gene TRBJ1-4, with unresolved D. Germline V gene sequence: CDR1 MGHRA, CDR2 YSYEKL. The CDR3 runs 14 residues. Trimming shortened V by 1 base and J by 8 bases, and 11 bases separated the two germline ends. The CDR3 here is CASSQGSFGEKLFF. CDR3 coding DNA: TGCGCCAGCAGCCAAGGCTCTTTTGGGGAAAAACTGTTTTTT.

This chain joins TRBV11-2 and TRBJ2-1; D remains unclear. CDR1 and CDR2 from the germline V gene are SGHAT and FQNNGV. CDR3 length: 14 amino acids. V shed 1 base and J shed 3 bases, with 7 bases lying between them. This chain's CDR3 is CASSLGLNYNEQFF. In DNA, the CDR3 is TGTGCCAGCAGCTTAGGCCTCAACTACAATGAGCAGTTCTTC.

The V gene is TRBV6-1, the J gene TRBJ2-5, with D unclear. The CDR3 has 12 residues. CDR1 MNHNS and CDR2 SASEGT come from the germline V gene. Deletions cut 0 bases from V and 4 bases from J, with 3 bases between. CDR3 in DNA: TGTGCCAGCAGTGAAGCTTCAGAGACCCAGTACTTC. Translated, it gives CASSEASETQYF.

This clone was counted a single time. The CDR3 DNA sequence: TGTGCCAGCAGCTTATGGGGGCTGCAAGAGACCCAGTACTTC. This sequence encodes CASSLWGLQETQYF. The chain combines TRBV7-8 with TRBJ2-5; TRBD1 is a possible D gene (6 bases). V gave up 2 bases and J gave up 2 bases, with 9 bases separating them. CDR1 SGHVS and CDR2 FQNEAQ come from the germline V gene. This CDR3 has 14 residues. Based on the CDR3 plus reference TRBV7-8 and TRBJ2-5, the full variable domain is GAGVSQSPRYKVAKRGQDVALRCDPISGHVSLFWYQQALGQGPEFLTYFQNEAQLDKSGLPSDRFFAERPEGSVSTLKIQRTQQEDSAVYLCASSLWGLQETQYFGPGTRLLVL.

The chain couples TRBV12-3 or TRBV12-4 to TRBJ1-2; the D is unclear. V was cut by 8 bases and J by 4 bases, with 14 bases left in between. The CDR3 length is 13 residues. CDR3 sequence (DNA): TGTGCCAGCTTGGGCCTTCTGACCTATGGCTACACCTTC. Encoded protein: CASLGLLTYGYTF.

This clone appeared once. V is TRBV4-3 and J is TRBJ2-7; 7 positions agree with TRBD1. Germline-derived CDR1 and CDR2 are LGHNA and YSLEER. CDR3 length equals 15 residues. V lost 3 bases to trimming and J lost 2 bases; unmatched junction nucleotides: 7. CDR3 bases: TGCGCCAGCAGCCACTACAGGGGTATAGCCTACGAGCAGTACTTC. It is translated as CASSHYRGIAYEQYF.